A selection of T cell receptor beta chains follows, all from one sample in a study of T cells in localized non-small cell lung cancer. Data came from immunoSEQ multiplex PCR; TCRdb stores just in-frame clones and leaves some out. The repertoire holds about 17,000 clones, with 65% to 85% as singletons. Sequenced here: peripheral blood, sampled before any cancer treatment. Source of these receptors: a male donor older than 55 with stage III lung adenocarcinoma. CDR3s include the opening cysteine and the closing phenylalanine or tryptophan. Each record gives: J gene, clone size, D gene, V gene, CDR3 protein, CDR3 DNA. A D gene is named only where the DNA matches it firmly. Clone size is not always given. Where it is, it says once, few, many or a class for expanded clones.

J: TRBJ1-4; size: -; D: -; V: TRBV6-1; CDR3: CASSEQGRVRLFF; DNA: TGTGCCAGCAGTGAACAGGGGAGGGTCAGACTGTTTTTT
J: TRBJ2-3; size: -; D: -; V: TRBV5-1; CDR3: CASTMQGTDTQYF; DNA: TGCGCCAGCACCATGCAAGGCACAGATACGCAGTATTTT
J: TRBJ1-6; size: -; D: -; V: TRBV2; CDR3: CASRGKINSPLHF; DNA: TGTGCCAGCAGAGGAAAGATTAATTCACCCCTCCACTTT
J: TRBJ1-2; size: -; D: -; V: TRBV25-1; CDR3: CASSELFGQNYGYTF; DNA: TGTGCCAGCAGTGAATTGTTCGGACAGAACTATGGCTACACCTTC
J: TRBJ2-2; size: -; D: -; V: TRBV5-1; CDR3: CASNEAGTGELFF; DNA: TGCGCCAGCAACGAAGCGGGTACCGGGGAGCTGTTTTTT
J: TRBJ1-2; size: once; D: -; V: TRBV2; CDR3: CASTGQARGYTF; DNA: TGTGCCAGCACGGGGCAGGCCCGTGGCTACACCTTC
J: TRBJ1-2; size: -; D: -; V: TRBV21-1; CDR3: CASSIPAGVGGYTF; DNA: TGTGCCAGCAGCATACCGGCGGGGGTTGGCGGCTACACCTTC
J: TRBJ1-5; size: -; D: -; V: TRBV2; CDR3: CATANWDSNQPQHF; DNA: TGTGCCACGGCCAATTGGGATAGCAATCAGCCCCAGCATTTT
J: TRBJ2-3; size: -; D: -; V: TRBV6-1; CDR3: CASSLRSSTDTQYF; DNA: TGTGCCAGCAGTCTCCGTAGTTCCACAGATACGCAGTATTTT
J: TRBJ2-1; size: once; D: TRBD1; V: TRBV11-3; CDR3: CASSLEQGAYNEQFF; DNA: TGTGCCAGCAGCTTAGAACAGGGGGCTTACAATGAGCAGTTCTTC
J: TRBJ1-1; size: once; D: -; V: TRBV5-1; CDR3: CASSGGGGTEAFF; DNA: TGCGCCAGCAGCGGCGGGGGAGGCACTGAAGCTTTCTTT
J: TRBJ1-4; size: -; D: -; V: TRBV6-5; CDR3: CASSPPGNEKLFF; DNA: TGTGCCAGCAGTCCACCGGGAAATGAAAAACTGTTTTTT
J: TRBJ2-1; size: -; D: -; V: TRBV2; CDR3: CASTPSKMRLGARSSYNEQFF; DNA: TGTGCCAGCACCCCCAGCAAAATGAGACTAGGGGCCCGAAGCTCCTACAATGAGCAGTTCTTC
J: TRBJ1-5; size: -; D: -; V: TRBV6-1; CDR3: CASSEVKNQPQHF; DNA: TGTGCCAGCAGTGAAGTTAAGAATCAGCCCCAGCATTTT
J: TRBJ1-1; size: few; D: TRBD1; V: TRBV13; CDR3: CASRWKGAMNTEAFF; DNA: TGTGCCAGCAGGTGGAAGGGGGCCATGAACACTGAAGCTTTCTTT